This T cell receptor (beta chain) came from a study of TIL therapy for anti-PD-1-resistant metastatic lung cancer. Germline values: CDR1 SGHAT, CDR2 FQNNGV. Trimming removed 3 bases from V and 5 bases from J, with 13 bases in between. The CDR3 runs 15 residues. This sample's time point: pre-treatment sample, taken before nivolumab and TIL therapy. This was the immunoSEQ v3 assay. Only in-frame clones appear in the TCRdb table, and some are missing; sequencing was by immunoSEQ multiplex PCR. The sample holds roughly 54,000 clones, around 86% seen once. The chain employs TRBV11-2 and TRBJ1-4; tentative D call: TRBD1 (6 bases). The sequence derives from a person aged 25 to 85 with non-small cell lung cancer. The sequenced sample was blood, obtained at baseline. As DNA, the CDR3 is TGTGCCAGCAGCTTCGACAGGATCTCAAATGAAAAACTGTTTTTT. Translating it yields CASSFDRISNEKLFF.